This T cell receptor beta chain was obtained from a study of Graves' ophthalmopathy and Graves' hyperthyroidism. This clonotype was counted ten times or more. The CDR3 length is 17 residues. Germline trimming cut 2 bases from V and 0 bases from J; bases unmatched to any gene: 6. CDR1 and CDR2 (germline): MDHEN, SYDVKM. As the template, RNA transcripts were used to amplify TCR beta CDR3 regions. Second-round multiplex PCR came after first-round RT-PCR with HTBI primers. Using its own MiXCR run on the multiplex PCR reads, TCRdb lists one record per CDR3 protein. This sample yields around 400,000 distinct CDR3 sequences, of which around 17% are seen a single time; around 1.6% belongs to the top ten.

This clonotype was obtained from a woman under 30 with Graves' ophthalmopathy. The chain has TRBV28 and TRBJ2-7; 11 positions match TRBD2. Input material: peripheral blood. The CDR3: CASSLASGGPTSYEQYF. The DNA for the CDR3 is TGTGCCAGCAGTTTAGCTAGCGGGGGGCCGACCTCCTACGAGCAGTACTTC.